These 21 T cell receptor beta chains were all obtained from the same sample, sequenced in a study of low-dose radiotherapy and immunotherapy resistance in tumors. TRAV- and TRBV-specific primers, spanning alpha and beta chains, primed first-strand cDNA. With a constant-region primer and a V-primer adapter, TCRs were subjected to 20 PCR cycles of amplification. TCRdb re-analysed the reads in MiXCR, keeping a single row per CDR3 protein. This table holds 8,800 or so distinct CDR3 sequences, around 75% found once. These TCRs come from a human donor with advanced metastatic prostate, ovarian, gallbladder or colorectal cancer (not recorded which). This table probably holds off-target reads from a library built for another chain.

In its sample, this clonotype was seen a few times. The CDR3 nucleotides read TGCAGCGTTGAAGAGTGGAGGCAGGGAGGCTACGAGCAGTACTTC. Amino acid sequence: CSVEEWRQGGYEQYF. The chain carries TRBV29-1 and TRBJ2-7, with D tentatively TRBD2 (6 bases). The CDR3 has 15 residues. Trimming removed 0 bases from V and 3 bases from J, with 15 bases in between. Per the germline V gene, CDR1 is SQVTM and CDR2 is ANQGSEA.

This chain connects TRBV29-1 to TRBJ1-4, with 7 bases that match TRBD1. Germline values: CDR1 SQVTM, CDR2 ANQGSEA. This CDR3 is 13 amino acids long. Unmatched junction bases numbered 7, after V lost 7 bases and J lost 5 bases. CDR3 region: CSASGTVNEKLFF. The CDR3 DNA sequence: TGCAGCGCTTCCGGGACAGTAAATGAAAAACTGTTTTTT.

This clonotype has only a few counts. The chain combines TRBV5-1 with TRBJ1-4; TRBD1 agrees at 7 bases. The CDR3 loop spans 16 amino acids. From germline, CDR1 is SGHRS and CDR2 YFSETQ. After removal of 0 bases from V and 7 bases from J, the junction contained 9 bases not matched to a gene. For the CDR3, the DNA is TGCGCCAGCAGCTTGGCCATGAACAGGGGAGGTGAAAAACTGTTTTTT. Amino acids: CASSLAMNRGGEKLFF.

This clonotype was detected a few times. This chain connects TRBV18 to TRBJ2-7; 8 bases are shared with TRBD2. Germline CDR1 and CDR2: KGHSH and LQKENI. CDR3 length: 16 residues. The junction had 9 bases not matched to a gene; V was cut back by 3 bases and J by 2 bases. CDR3 sequence (DNA): TGTGCCAGCTCACCCGTGGCGGGAGGCTCACCCTACGAGCAGTACTTC. Translation gives CASSPVAGGSPYEQYF.

The rearrangement joins TRBV10-3 to TRBJ2-2, with 7 bases matching TRBD1. V was clipped by 4 bases and J by 7 bases; unmatched bases: 3. The CDR3 spans 13 residues. From germline, CDR1 is ENHRY and CDR2 SYGVKD. This CDR3 is CAISGRQGGELFF. The CDR3 nucleotides are TGTGCCATCAGTGGGAGACAGGGCGGGGAGCTGTTTTTT.

This clonotype has more than one count but fewer than ten. This chain joins TRBV23-1 and TRBJ2-1; 8 bases are a match to TRBD1. TRBV23-1 counts as an open reading frame of uncertain function. This CDR3 comprises 11 residues. With V trimmed by 8 bases and J by 9 bases, 3 bases remained unmatched. This chain's CDR3 is CASGQGTEQFF. In DNA, the CDR3 is TGCGCCAGCGGACAGGGAACTGAGCAGTTCTTC.

The DNA of the CDR3 is TGTGCCAGCTATCCCAACCGGGACTCGACCTACAATGAGCAGTTCTTC. It is translated as CASYPNRDSTYNEQFF. The rearrangement uses TRBV28 and TRBJ2-1; possibly TRBD2 for D (6 bases). CDR1 is MDHEN, CDR2 SYDVKM, per germline. Trimming shortened V by 8 bases and J by 2 bases, and 19 bases separated the two germline ends. The CDR3 is 16 residues long.

This chain uses TRBV7-2 with TRBJ1-1, with unresolved D. V gave up 0 bases and J gave up 10 bases, with 15 bases separating them. The CDR3 has 14 amino acids. Per the germline V gene, CDR1 is SGHTA and CDR2 is FQGNSA. The CDR3 bases are TGTGCCAGCAGCTTAGCGGCCTCAAACCGCGCAGCTTTCTTT. Protein sequence: CASSLAASNRAAFF. The variable domain in full, with the rest retrieved from reference TRBV7-2 and TRBJ1-1, is GAGVSQSPSNKVTEKGKDVELRCDPISGHTALYWYRQSLGQGLEFLIYFQGNSAPDKSGLPSDRFSAERTGGSVSTLTIQRTQQEDSAVYLCASSLAASNRAAFFGQGTRLTVV.

This clonotype was seen a single time. The J gene is TRBJ2-2, the V gene TRBV9; TRBD1 is a possible D gene (6 bases). CDR1 is SGDLS and CDR2 is YYNGEE in the germline V gene. There are 13 residues in the CDR3. The ends were cut back, 0 bases at V and 7 bases at J, with 7 bases in the middle. The CDR3 here is CASSVAGDGELFF. CDR3 DNA sequence: TGTGCCAGCAGCGTAGCAGGGGACGGGGAGCTGTTTTTT.

The table lists this clonotype with a count of one. This chain joins TRBV9 and TRBJ2-1; 8 bases are a match to TRBD2. The CDR3 sequence is 14 residues long. Germline loops: CDR1 SGDLS, CDR2 YYNGEE. The J segment lost 9 bases and the V segment lost 0 bases, leaving 5 bases of the junction unmatched. CDR3 coding DNA: TGTGCCAGCAGCGTAGCGGGAGGGTGGAGTGAGCAGTTCTTC. Its translation: CASSVAGGWSEQFF.

The rearrangement uses TRBV19 and TRBJ2-3; 13 nucleotides line up with TRBD2. With V trimmed by 3 bases and J by 11 bases, 8 bases remained unmatched. Germline V lookup: CDR1 LNHDA, CDR2 SQIVND (reference sequence). This CDR3 region has 15 residues. The CDR3 loop reads CASSIPGTSGIMQYF. The CDR3 DNA is TGTGCCAGTAGTATCCCCGGGACTAGCGGGATCATGCAGTATTTT. Using reference TRBV19 and TRBJ2-3 for the parts outside the CDR3, the full variable domain is DGGITQSPKYLFRKEGQNVTLSCEQNLNHDAMYWYRQDPGQGLRLIYYSQIVNDFQKGDIAEGYSVSREKKESFPLTVTSAQKNPTAFYLCASSIPGTSGIMQYFGPGTRLTVL.

The sample holds one count of this clonotype. The chain joins TRBV29-1 to TRBJ2-7; 7 nucleotides align to TRBD1. There are 12 residues in the CDR3. The J segment lost 3 bases and the V segment lost 7 bases, leaving 6 bases of the junction unmatched. The germline V gene encodes CDR1 SQVTM and CDR2 ANQGSEA. In nucleotides, the CDR3 is TGCAGCGCTCGGGACAGTCGCTACGAGCAGTACTTC. It translates to CSARDSRYEQYF.

This clonotype was seen a few times. This sequence joins TRBV11-2 and TRBJ2-7; no reliable D call. Germline V gene sequence: CDR1 SGHAT, CDR2 FQNNGV. This CDR3 has 13 amino acids. V was trimmed by 3 bases and J by 7 bases, leaving 13 bases between them. CDR3 loop: CASSLSRNGEQYF. The DNA for the CDR3 is TGTGCCAGCAGCTTGTCCCGAAATGGGGAGCAGTACTTC.

The chain carries TRBV28 and TRBJ2-7; TRBD1 matches at 10 bases. CDR1 is MDHEN and CDR2 is SYDVKM in the germline V gene. The CDR3 totals 14 residues. Germline trimming cut 6 bases from V and 8 bases from J; bases unmatched to any gene: 10. CDR3 residues: CASSTRQGATKQYF. As DNA, the CDR3 is TGTGCCAGCAGCACCCGACAGGGGGCAACGAAGCAGTACTTC.

The chain combines TRBV28 with TRBJ2-3; the match to TRBD2 covers 12 bases. V was clipped by 1 base and J by 5 bases; unmatched bases: 4. Per germline, CDR1 MDHEN and CDR2 SYDVKM. The CDR3 has 16 amino acids. This CDR3 is CASSLSGLAGIDTQYF. CDR3 DNA sequence: TGTGCCAGCAGTTTATCGGGACTAGCGGGTATAGATACGCAGTATTTT.

This clonotype has only a few counts. The V gene is TRBV20-1, the J gene TRBJ2-1; D uncertain. Germline assignment: CDR1 DFQATT and CDR2 SNEGSKA (reference sequence). This CDR3 has 10 residues. V shed 7 bases and J shed 10 bases, with 11 bases lying between them. Here the CDR3 reads CSDPHGEQFF. DNA for the CDR3: TGCAGTGATCCTCACGGAGAGCAGTTCTTC.

CDR3 in DNA: TGTGCCAGCAGTTTGGTTACAGGGGGTACTGAAAAACTGTTTTTT. Amino acid sequence: CASSLVTGGTEKLFF. The J gene is TRBJ1-4, the V gene TRBV28; 8 bases match TRBD1. The CDR3 consists of 15 residues. After removal of 3 bases from V and 7 bases from J, the junction contained 7 bases not matched to a gene. CDR1 is MDHEN and CDR2 is SYDVKM in the germline V gene.

This clonotype was observed a few times. The J gene is TRBJ2-1, the V gene TRBV2, with 12 bases identical to TRBD2. Germline CDR1 and CDR2: SNHLY and FYNNEI. The CDR3 runs to 20 residues. Trimming removed 5 bases from V and 5 bases from J; junction bases left unmatched: 19. CDR3 sequence (DNA): TGTGCCAGCAGTCAACTTAAGGGAACTAGCGGGAGGAGGTTAAACAATGAGCAGTTCTTC. It yields the protein CASSQLKGTSGRRLNNEQFF.

The chain recombines TRBV10-3 with TRBJ2-7; 9 bases line up with TRBD1. CDR3 length: 13 amino acids. After removal of 10 bases from V and 7 bases from J, the junction contained 11 bases not matched to a gene. Germline V gene lookup returns CDR1 ENHRY and CDR2 SYGVKD. This CDR3 is CATSRTGTGEQYF. As DNA, the CDR3 is TGTGCCACCAGCAGGACAGGGACAGGGGAGCAGTACTTC.

The rearrangement links TRBV27 to TRBJ2-3; D is unresolved. V lost 3 bases to trimming and J lost 5 bases, with 9 bases between them. The CDR3 length is 13 residues. Germline V gene sequence: CDR1 MNHEY, CDR2 SMNVEV (reference sequence). CDR3 nucleotide sequence: TGTGCCAGCAGTTTGAATTATCTAGATACGCAGTATTTT. The encoded protein is CASSLNYLDTQYF.

This clonotype occurred a few times. The chain recombines TRBV28 with TRBJ1-3, with D maybe TRBD1 (6 bases). CDR3 length equals 13 residues. V was pared by 6 bases and J by 16 bases, with 22 bases between. In germline, CDR1 is MDHEN, CDR2 SYDVKM. CDR3 residues: CASSQTRTGTGYF. In DNA form, the CDR3 reads TGTGCCAGCAGCCAAACCCGGACGGGCACAGGGTATTTT.